This T cell receptor beta chain originates from a study of blood T cell repertoires in COVID-19 (TCRdb year 2020). Some background on the complete study: The collaborator samples originated in the United States, Italy and Spain and spanned the acute and convalescent phases of COVID-19. A freely available public database, intended as a resource for researchers studying the immune response to SARS-CoV-2, is where the repertoires were released. The samples were drawn from the first 160 participants of the ongoing ImmuneRACE study and from more than 1,000 subjects provided by 6 global collaborators. The material from the prospective study consisted of cDNA or gDNA derived from T cells, B-cell-depleted T cells, or PBMCs. A de-identified subject ID, COVID-19 status, age in years and sex were almost always included in the sample metadata. Subjects who had been exposed to COVID-19, were actively infected with it, or had recovered from it provided the deeply sampled blood TCRbeta repertoires that made up the dataset. Where available, HLA class I and class II types were taken from metadata supplied by the sample provider and were not determined by assay-based typing. Broad study findings and their caveats: The quantity of clinical and demographic metadata differed by source and by participant and was supplied without curation.

TCRbeta CDR3 regions were amplified from genomic DNA using the immunoSEQ Assay, a bias-controlled multiplex PCR. On the authors' methods: Within the assay, amplification of reference gene primers was used to estimate how many nucleated cells each sample contained. Sequence reads were collapsed and filtered to measure the absolute abundance of every unique TCRbeta CDR3 rearrangement. For each sample, productive Simpson clonality was calculated as the square root of Simpson's diversity index over productive rearrangements. Entries here come from immuneACCESS through TCRdb and include only in-frame sequences with V and J called. Some clones fail to appear in such tables; in the studies checked, an unresolved V gene covers under half of the shortfall, and the cause of the remainder is unknown. D and trimming come from the DNA, and the V and J calls and clone size come from that table. The table for this sample lists roughly 60,000 clones; roughly 87% of them were counted only once. About 9.5% of the sample rests with the top ten.

According to the germline V gene, CDR1 reads MNHNS and CDR2 reads SASEGT. CDR3 length: 16 amino acids, cysteine to phenylalanine. Here the CDR3 DNA is all that survives: 48 bases in frame from base 1. V lost 4 bases and J lost 2 bases; the stretch between them is 14 bases long. This clone was detected only once. Its antigen has not been determined. No clone much larger than this one lies a single base away; base qualities are absent. Whole blood was collected in K2EDTA tubes by collaborating institutions according to the institutions' own protocols. For TCRbeta analysis, collaborators shipped samples in one of three forms: frozen whole blood, isolated PBMCs, or DNA extracted from either of those sample types.

The clonotype comes from a human donor with acute or convalescent COVID-19. The donor label of this sample is uncertain. The rearranged segments are TRBV6-1 and TRBJ2-2; the D gene cannot be named for sure. Sequenced: peripheral blood. The DNA sequence is as follows: TGTGCCAGCAGTGGGGCCCAACTCAAAAACACCGGGGAGCTGTTTTTT. This codes for CASSGAQLKNTGELFF.